One and the same sample provided the 13 T cell receptor beta chains below, sequenced in a study of cytomegalovirus exposure and HLA in healthy donors. The primer mix had 60 Vbeta and 13 Jbeta primers. The protocol was immunoSEQ multiplex PCR, while the TCRdb copy is restricted to in-frame clones and leaves out a portion. This table lists some 76,000 clones. Specimen: PBMCs. All receptors derive from a boy aged 5 to 17 in good health and CMV-seronegative.

The V call is TRBV2, the J call TRBJ1-5; the D gene is possibly TRBD1 (6 bases). Trimming left V 3 bases short and J 3 bases short, with 12 bases between. From germline, CDR1 is SNHLY and CDR2 FYNNEI. This CDR3 comprises 15 residues. DNA of the CDR3: TGTGCCAGCAGTGAGGCAGGGGCCCTCAATCAGCCCCAGCATTTT. It encodes CASSEAGALNQPQHF.

The rearrangement links TRBV5-6 to TRBJ2-3, with D perhaps TRBD2 (6 bases). This CDR3 comprises 15 residues. The ends were cut back, 5 bases at V and 0 bases at J, with 13 bases in the middle. Per germline, CDR1 SGHDT and CDR2 YYEEEE. CDR3 sequence (DNA): TGTGCCAGCAGACCTTCGGGGGATAGCACAGATACGCAGTATTTT. Translation: CASRPSGDSTDTQYF.

The chain has TRBV7-8 and TRBJ2-1; 11 positions match TRBD2. J was trimmed by 10 bases and V by 4 bases; bases with no gene match: 6. The germline V gene has CDR1 SGHVS and CDR2 FQNEAQ. The CDR3 spans 14 residues. CDR3 nucleotide sequence: TGTGCCAGCAGCTACGGGACTAGCGGAGGCGAGCAGTTCTTC. Translation gives CASSYGTSGGEQFF.

This chain links TRBV5-1 with TRBJ1-1; D is unclear. The germline V gene has CDR1 SGHRS and CDR2 YFSETQ. The length of the CDR3 is 15 residues. Trimming left V 1 base short and J 1 base short, with 11 bases between. CDR3 DNA: TGCGCCAGCAGCTTGTTGGTCAGTAAGAACACTGAAGCTTTCTTT. Encoded protein: CASSLLVSKNTEAFF. The whole variable domain, remainder taken from reference TRBV5-1 and TRBJ1-1, is KAGVTQTPRYLIKTRGQQVTLSCSPISGHRSVSWYQQTPGQGLQFLFEYFSETQRNKGNFPGRFSGRQFSNSRSEMNVSTLELGDSALYLCASSLLVSKNTEAFFGQGTRLTVV.

V usage is TRBV11-2 and J usage is TRBJ1-1; 8 positions match TRBD1. V shed 5 bases, J shed 0 bases, and the junction held 11 bases outside the gene matches. The CDR3 spans 17 residues. Germline V gene data show CDR1 as SGHAT and CDR2 as FQNNGV. Here the CDR3 reads CASSLRDRRFMNTEAFF. The CDR3 bases are TGTGCCAGCAGCCTTCGGGACAGGAGGTTCATGAACACTGAAGCTTTCTTT. The full variable domain, its missing parts supplied by reference TRBV11-2 and TRBJ1-1, is EAGVAQSPRYKIIEKRQSVAFWCNPISGHATLYWYQQILGQGPKLLIQFQNNGVVDDSQLPKDRFSAERLKGVDSTLKIQPAKLEDSAVYLCASSLRDRRFMNTEAFFGQGTRLTVV.

The chain has TRBV19 and TRBJ2-1, with 12 bases matching TRBD2. Germline-derived CDR1 and CDR2 are LNHDA and SQIVND (reference sequence). The CDR3 extends over 14 amino acids. Trimming removed 6 bases from V and 7 bases from J; junction bases left unmatched: 4. The CDR3 DNA follows: TGTGCCAGTAGCGGACTAGCGGGGTATAATGAGCAGTTCTTC. Protein: CASSGLAGYNEQFF.

The chain is built from TRBV30 and TRBJ2-2; TRBD2 matches 15 bases. The J segment lost 7 bases and the V segment lost 3 bases, leaving 6 bases of the junction unmatched. CDR1 and CDR2 (germline): GTSNPN, SVGIG (reference sequence). The CDR3 is 16 amino acids. The CDR3 sequence: CAWSLGLAGGFGELFF. CDR3 coding DNA: TGTGCCTGGAGCTTGGGACTAGCGGGAGGATTCGGGGAGCTGTTTTTT.

V and J are TRBV2 and TRBJ2-5; 8 positions match TRBD2. J lost 2 bases, V lost 3 bases, and 11 bases had no gene match. In germline, CDR1 is SNHLY, CDR2 FYNNEI. The CDR3 extends over 17 amino acids. The CDR3 nucleotides read TGTGCCAGCAGTGACTGGAGACTAGCGTTAGAACAAGAGACCCAGTACTTC. Encoded protein: CASSDWRLALEQETQYF.

V and J are TRBV7-9 and TRBJ1-1; no clear D gene. Per the germline V gene, CDR1 is SEHNR and CDR2 is FQNEAQ (reference sequence). This CDR3 is built from 15 residues. Trimming left V 0 bases short and J 4 bases short, with 12 bases between. The CDR3 nucleotides read TGTGCCAGCAGCTTAGCCCCAGTTGCGGGCACTGAAGCTTTCTTT. Translation: CASSLAPVAGTEAFF. The whole variable domain, filled in from reference TRBV7-9 and TRBJ1-1, reads DTGVSQNPRHKITKRGQNVTFRCDPISEHNRLYWYRQTLGQGPEFLTYFQNEAQLEKSRLLSDRFSAERPKGSFSTLEIQRTEQGDSAMYLCASSLAPVAGTEAFFGQGTRLTVV.

The V and J genes are TRBV11-2 and TRBJ1-2; 8 bases match TRBD1. The V and J ends lost 5 bases and 8 bases, in that order; junction bases with no gene match: 7. CDR1 is SGHAT and CDR2 is FQNNGV in the germline V gene. There are 13 residues in the CDR3. The CDR3 DNA follows: TGTGCCAGCAGCACGAACGGACAGGGCGGCTACACCTTC. This translates into CASSTNGQGGYTF.

The V call is TRBV27, the J call TRBJ2-5; 10 nucleotides agree with TRBD1. Trimming at V came to 0 bases and at J to 5 bases, leaving 6 bases not matched to a gene. CDR1 is MNHEY, CDR2 SMNVEV, per germline (reference sequence). The CDR3 is 16 residues long. The CDR3 protein is CASSLSPGQGVETQYF. The CDR3 DNA reads as TGTGCCAGCAGTTTATCCCCAGGACAGGGGGTGGAGACCCAGTACTTC.

The V gene is TRBV5-6, the J gene TRBJ2-1, with TRBD2 matching 9 bases. Germline trimming cut 2 bases from V and 7 bases from J; bases unmatched to any gene: 4. The CDR3 consists of 14 residues. CDR1 and CDR2 from the germline V gene are SGHDT and YYEEEE. CDR3 sequence (DNA): TGTGCCAGCAGCTTAGGGACTAGCATTAATGAGCAGTTCTTC. Translating gives CASSLGTSINEQFF. Combining the CDR3 with reference TRBV5-6 and TRBJ2-1 gives the whole variable domain DAGVTQSPTHLIKTRGQQVTLRCSPKSGHDTVSWYQQALGQGPQFIFQYYEEEERQRGNFPDRFSGHQFPNYSSELNVNALLLGDSALYLCASSLGTSINEQFFGPGTRLTVL.

The chain is built from TRBV7-2 and TRBJ2-1; 11 bases are shared with TRBD2. Germline V gene lookup returns CDR1 SGHTA and CDR2 FQGNSA. Trimming at V came to 1 base and at J to 8 bases, leaving 16 bases not matched to a gene. The CDR3 is 19 amino acids. The CDR3 loop reads CASSLGTWTSGSRGDEQFF. The CDR3 region has the DNA TGTGCCAGCAGCTTAGGCACTTGGACTAGCGGGTCTCGCGGGGATGAGCAGTTCTTC.